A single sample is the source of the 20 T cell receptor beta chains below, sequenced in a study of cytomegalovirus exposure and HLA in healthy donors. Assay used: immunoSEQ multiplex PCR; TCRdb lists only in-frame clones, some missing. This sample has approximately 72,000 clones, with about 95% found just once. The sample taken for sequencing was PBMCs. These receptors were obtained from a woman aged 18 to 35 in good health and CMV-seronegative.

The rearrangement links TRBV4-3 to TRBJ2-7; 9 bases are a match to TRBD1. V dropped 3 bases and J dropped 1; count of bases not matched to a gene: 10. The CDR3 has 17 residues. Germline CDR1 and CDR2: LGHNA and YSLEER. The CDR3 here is CASSQANRGLGSYEQYF. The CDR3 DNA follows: TGCGCCAGCAGCCAGGCGAACAGGGGGCTCGGGTCCTACGAGCAGTACTTC.

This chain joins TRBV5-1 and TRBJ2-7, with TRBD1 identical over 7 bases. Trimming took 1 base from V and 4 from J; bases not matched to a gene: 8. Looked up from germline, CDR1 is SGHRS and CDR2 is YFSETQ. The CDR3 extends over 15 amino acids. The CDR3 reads CASSLKGGAIYEQYF. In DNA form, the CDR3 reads TGCGCCAGCAGCTTGAAAGGGGGCGCAATATACGAGCAGTACTTC.

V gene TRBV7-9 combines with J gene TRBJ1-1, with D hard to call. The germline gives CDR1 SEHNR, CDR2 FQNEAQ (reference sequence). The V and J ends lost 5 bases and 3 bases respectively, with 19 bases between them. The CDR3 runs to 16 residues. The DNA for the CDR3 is TGTGCCAGCAGCCAAAGCGGAGGACGTTCGCACACTGAAGCTTTCTTT. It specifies CASSQSGGRSHTEAFF.

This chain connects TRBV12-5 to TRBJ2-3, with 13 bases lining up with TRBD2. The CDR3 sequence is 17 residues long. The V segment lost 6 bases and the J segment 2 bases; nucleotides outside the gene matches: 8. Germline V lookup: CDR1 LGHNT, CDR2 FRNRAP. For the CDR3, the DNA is TGTGCTAGTGGCCTCGGGACTAGCGGGGAACCCACAGATACGCAGTATTTT. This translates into CASGLGTSGEPTDTQYF.

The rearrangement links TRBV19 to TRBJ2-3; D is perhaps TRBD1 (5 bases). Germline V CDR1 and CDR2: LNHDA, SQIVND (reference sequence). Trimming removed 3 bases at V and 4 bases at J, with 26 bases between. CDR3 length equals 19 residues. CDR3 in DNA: TGTGCCAGTAGTATGACCCGGGCAGGGTCTAAAACTCGTGCAGATACGCAGTATTTT. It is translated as CASSMTRAGSKTRADTQYF.

In DNA form, the CDR3 reads TGTGCCAGCAGTTTAGGAGGGAGTCGAGGCTACACCTTC. It codes for CASSLGGSRGYTF. The chain carries TRBV27 and TRBJ1-2; no definite D call. This CDR3 contains 13 residues. V lost 2 bases to trimming and J lost 8 bases, with 12 bases between them. Germline assignment: CDR1 MNHEY and CDR2 SMNVEV (reference sequence).

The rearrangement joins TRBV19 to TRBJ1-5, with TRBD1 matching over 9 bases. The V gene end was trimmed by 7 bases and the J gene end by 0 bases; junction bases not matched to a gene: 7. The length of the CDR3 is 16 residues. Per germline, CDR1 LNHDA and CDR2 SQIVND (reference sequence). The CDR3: CASKDRGGYSNQPQHF. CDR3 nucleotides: TGTGCCAGTAAAGACAGGGGGGGGTATAGCAATCAGCCCCAGCATTTT.

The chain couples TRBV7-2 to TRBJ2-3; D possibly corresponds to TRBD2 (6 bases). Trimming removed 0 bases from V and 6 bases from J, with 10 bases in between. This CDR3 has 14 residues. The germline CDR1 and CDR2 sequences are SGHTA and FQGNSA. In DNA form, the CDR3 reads TGTGCCAGCAGCTTAGCCGGCGGGGTGGATACGCAGTATTTT. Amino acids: CASSLAGGVDTQYF.

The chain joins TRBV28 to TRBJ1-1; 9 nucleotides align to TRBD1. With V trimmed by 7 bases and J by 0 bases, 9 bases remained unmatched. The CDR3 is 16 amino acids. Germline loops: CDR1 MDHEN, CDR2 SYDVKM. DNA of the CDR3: TGTGCCAGCATCGCAGGGGACAGGGCCTTGAACACTGAAGCTTTCTTT. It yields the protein CASIAGDRALNTEAFF.

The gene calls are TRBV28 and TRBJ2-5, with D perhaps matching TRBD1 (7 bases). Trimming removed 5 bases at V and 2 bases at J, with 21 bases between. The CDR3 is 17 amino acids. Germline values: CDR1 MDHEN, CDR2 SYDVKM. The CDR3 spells CASSPQAWGDRQETQYF. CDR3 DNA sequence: TGTGCCAGCAGTCCCCAGGCCTGGGGGGACAGACAAGAGACCCAGTACTTC.

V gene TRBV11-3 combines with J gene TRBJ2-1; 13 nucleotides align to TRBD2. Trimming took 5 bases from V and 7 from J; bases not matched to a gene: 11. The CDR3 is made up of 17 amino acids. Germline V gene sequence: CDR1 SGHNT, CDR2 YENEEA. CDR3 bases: TGTGCCAGCAGCCCTGGGACTAGCGGGGCCCAGGGGAATGAGCAGTTCTTC. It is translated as CASSPGTSGAQGNEQFF.

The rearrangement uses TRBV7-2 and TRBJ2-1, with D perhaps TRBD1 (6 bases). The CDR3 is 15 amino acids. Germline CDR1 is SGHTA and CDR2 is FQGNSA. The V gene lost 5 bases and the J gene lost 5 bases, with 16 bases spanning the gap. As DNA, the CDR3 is TGTGCCAGCAGCCTCAATCCGGGACAAAACAATGAGCAGTTCTTC. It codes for CASSLNPGQNNEQFF.

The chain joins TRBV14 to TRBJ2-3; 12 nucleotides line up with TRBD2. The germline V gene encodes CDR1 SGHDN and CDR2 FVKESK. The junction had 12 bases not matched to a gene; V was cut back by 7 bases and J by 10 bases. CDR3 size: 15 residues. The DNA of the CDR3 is TGTGCCAGCACCCTGGGACTAGCGGGCGTTAATGCGCAGTATTTT. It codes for CASTLGLAGVNAQYF.

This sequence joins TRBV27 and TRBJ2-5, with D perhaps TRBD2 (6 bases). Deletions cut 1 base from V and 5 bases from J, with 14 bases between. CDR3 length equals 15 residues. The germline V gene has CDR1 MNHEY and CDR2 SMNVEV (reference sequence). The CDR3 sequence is CASSLWSGVRETQYF. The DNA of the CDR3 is TGTGCCAGCAGTTTATGGTCGGGAGTAAGGGAGACCCAGTACTTC.

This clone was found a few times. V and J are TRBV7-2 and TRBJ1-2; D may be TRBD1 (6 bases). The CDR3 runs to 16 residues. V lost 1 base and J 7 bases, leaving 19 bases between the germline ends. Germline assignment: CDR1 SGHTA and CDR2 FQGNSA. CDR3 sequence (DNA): TGTGCCAGCAGCTTAGAGGCGCTGGGGGCTTTCGGTGGCTACACCTTC. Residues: CASSLEALGAFGGYTF. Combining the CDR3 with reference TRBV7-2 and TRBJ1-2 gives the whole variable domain GAGVSQSPSNKVTEKGKDVELRCDPISGHTALYWYRQSLGQGLEFLIYFQGNSAPDKSGLPSDRFSAERTGGSVSTLTIQRTQQEDSAVYLCASSLEALGAFGGYTFGSGTRLTVV.

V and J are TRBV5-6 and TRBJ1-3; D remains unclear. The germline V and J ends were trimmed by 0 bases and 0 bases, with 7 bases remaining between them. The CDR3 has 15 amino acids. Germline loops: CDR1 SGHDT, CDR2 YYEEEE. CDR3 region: CASSLGGSSGNTIYF. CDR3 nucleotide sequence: TGTGCCAGCAGCTTGGGAGGGAGCTCTGGAAACACCATATATTTT.

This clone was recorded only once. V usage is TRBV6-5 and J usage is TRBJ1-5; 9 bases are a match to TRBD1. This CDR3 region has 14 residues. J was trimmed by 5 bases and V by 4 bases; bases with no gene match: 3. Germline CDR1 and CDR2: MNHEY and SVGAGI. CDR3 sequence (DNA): TGTGCCAGCAGTTTCGGGACAGGGTATCAGCCCCAGCATTTT. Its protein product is CASSFGTGYQPQHF.

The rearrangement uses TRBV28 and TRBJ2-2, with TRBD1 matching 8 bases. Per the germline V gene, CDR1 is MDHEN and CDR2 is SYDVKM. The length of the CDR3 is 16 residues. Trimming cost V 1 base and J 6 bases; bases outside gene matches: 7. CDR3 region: CASSLFADREAGELFF. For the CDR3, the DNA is TGTGCCAGCAGTTTATTCGCGGACAGGGAAGCCGGGGAGCTGTTTTTT.

CDR3 sequence (DNA): TGTGCCAGCAGCTTAAGCGGGGCTGCCGGGGAGCTGTTTTTT. This sequence encodes CASSLSGAAGELFF. The gene calls are TRBV7-9 and TRBJ2-2; 7 positions match TRBD2. Germline CDR1 is SEHNR and CDR2 is FQNEAQ (reference sequence). J was trimmed by 6 bases and V by 2 bases; bases with no gene match: 3. The CDR3 covers 14 residues.

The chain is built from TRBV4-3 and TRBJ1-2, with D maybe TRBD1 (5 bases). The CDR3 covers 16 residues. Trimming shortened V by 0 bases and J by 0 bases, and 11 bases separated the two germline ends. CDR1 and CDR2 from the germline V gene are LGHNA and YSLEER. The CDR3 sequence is CASSQEGVGANYGYTF. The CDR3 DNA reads TGCGCCAGCAGCCAAGAAGGTGTAGGGGCTAACTATGGCTACACCTTC.